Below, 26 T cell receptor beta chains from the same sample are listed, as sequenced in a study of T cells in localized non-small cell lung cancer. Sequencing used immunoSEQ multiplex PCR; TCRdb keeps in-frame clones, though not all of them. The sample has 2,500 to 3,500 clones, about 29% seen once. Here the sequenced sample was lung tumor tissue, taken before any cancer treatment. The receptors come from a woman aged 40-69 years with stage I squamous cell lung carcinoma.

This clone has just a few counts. CDR3 region: CASSITFQPQHF. The CDR3, as DNA: TGTGCCAGTAGTATCACCTTTCAGCCCCAGCATTTT. V is TRBV19 and J is TRBJ1-5; D is ambiguous. V lost 3 bases and J 6 bases, leaving 6 bases between the germline ends. CDR1 LNHDA and CDR2 SQIVND come from the germline V gene (reference sequence). The CDR3 spans 12 residues.

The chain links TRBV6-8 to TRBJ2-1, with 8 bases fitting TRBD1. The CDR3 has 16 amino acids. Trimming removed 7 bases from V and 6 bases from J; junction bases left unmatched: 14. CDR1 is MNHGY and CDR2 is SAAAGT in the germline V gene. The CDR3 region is CASTQDRVLSGNEQFF. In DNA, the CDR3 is TGTGCCAGCACCCAGGACAGGGTACTATCGGGCAATGAGCAGTTCTTC.

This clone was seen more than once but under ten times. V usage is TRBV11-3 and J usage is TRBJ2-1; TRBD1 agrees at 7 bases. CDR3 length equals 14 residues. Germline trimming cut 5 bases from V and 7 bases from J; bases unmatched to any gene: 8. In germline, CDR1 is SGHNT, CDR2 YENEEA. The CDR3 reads CASSPPGTANEQFF. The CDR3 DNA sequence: TGTGCCAGCAGCCCTCCTGGGACAGCGAATGAGCAGTTCTTC.

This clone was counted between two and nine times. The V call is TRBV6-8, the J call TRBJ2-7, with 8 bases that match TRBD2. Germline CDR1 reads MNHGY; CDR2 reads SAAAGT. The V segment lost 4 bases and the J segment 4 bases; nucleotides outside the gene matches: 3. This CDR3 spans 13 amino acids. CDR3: CASSSPGGYEQYF. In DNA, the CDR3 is TGTGCCAGCAGTTCGCCGGGAGGGTACGAGCAGTACTTC.

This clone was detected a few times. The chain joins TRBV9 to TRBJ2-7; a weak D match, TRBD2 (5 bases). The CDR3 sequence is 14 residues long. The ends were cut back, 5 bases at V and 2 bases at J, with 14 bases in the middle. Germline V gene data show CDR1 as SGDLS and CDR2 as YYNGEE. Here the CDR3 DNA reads TGTGCCAGCAGTCCCCCGCGGGCCCCCTACGAGCAGTACTTC. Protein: CASSPPRAPYEQYF.

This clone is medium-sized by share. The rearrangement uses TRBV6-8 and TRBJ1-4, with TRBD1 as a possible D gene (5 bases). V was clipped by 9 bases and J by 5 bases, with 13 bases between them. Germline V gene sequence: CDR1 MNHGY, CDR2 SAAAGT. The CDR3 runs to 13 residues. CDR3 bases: TGTGCCAGTAGTGGGACGCAGAATGAAAAACTGTTTTTT. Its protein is CASSGTQNEKLFF.

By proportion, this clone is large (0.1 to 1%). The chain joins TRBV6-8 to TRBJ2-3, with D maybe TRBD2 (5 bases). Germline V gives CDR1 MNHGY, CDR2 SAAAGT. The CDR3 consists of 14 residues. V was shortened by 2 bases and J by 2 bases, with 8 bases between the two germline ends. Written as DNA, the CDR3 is TGTGCCAGCAGTTACGGCGGGCCCACAGATACGCAGTATTTT. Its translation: CASSYGGPTDTQYF.

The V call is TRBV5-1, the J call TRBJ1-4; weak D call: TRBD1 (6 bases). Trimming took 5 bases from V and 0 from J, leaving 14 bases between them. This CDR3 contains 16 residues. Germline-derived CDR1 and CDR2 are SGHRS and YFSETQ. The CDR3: CASRNGGGTTNEKLFF. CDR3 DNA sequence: TGCGCCAGCAGAAACGGTGGGGGCACAACTAATGAAAAACTGTTTTTT. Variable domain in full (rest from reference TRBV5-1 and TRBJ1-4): KAGVTQTPRYLIKTRGQQVTLSCSPISGHRSVSWYQQTPGQGLQFLFEYFSETQRNKGNFPGRFSGRQFSNSRSEMNVSTLELGDSALYLCASRNGGGTTNEKLFFGSGTQLSVL.

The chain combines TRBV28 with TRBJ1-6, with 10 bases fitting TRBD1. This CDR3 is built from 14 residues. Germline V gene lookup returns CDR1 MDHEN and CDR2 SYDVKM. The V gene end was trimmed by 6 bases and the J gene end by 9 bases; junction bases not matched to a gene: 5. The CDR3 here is CASSGTGVGSPLHF. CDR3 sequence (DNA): TGTGCCAGCAGCGGGACAGGGGTGGGTTCACCCCTCCACTTT.

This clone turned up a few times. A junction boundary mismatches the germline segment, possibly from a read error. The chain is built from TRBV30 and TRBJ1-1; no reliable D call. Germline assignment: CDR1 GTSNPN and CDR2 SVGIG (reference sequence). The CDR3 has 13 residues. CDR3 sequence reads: CARRTNKNTEAFF. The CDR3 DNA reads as TGTGCCCGGAGAACCAATAAGAACACTGAAGCTTTCTTT.

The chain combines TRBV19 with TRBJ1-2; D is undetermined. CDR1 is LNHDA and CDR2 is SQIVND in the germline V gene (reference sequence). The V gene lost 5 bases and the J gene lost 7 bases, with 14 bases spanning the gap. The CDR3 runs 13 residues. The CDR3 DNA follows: TGTGCCAGTAGTCCCCCTAAGCGGGGTGGCTACACCTTC. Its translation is CASSPPKRGGYTF.

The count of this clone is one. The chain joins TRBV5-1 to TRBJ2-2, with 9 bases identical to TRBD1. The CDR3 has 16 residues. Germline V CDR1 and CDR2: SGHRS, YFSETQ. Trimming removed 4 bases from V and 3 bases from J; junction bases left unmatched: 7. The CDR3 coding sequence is TGCGCCAGCAGCAGGACAGGGGAGGTCGACACCGGGGAGCTGTTTTTT. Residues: CASSRTGEVDTGELFF.

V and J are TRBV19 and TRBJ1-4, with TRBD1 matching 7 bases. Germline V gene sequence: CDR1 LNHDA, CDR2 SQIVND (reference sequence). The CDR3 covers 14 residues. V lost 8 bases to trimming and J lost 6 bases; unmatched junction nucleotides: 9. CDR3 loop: CASGSTDRDEKLFF. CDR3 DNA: TGTGCCAGTGGATCGACCGACAGGGATGAAAAACTGTTTTTT.

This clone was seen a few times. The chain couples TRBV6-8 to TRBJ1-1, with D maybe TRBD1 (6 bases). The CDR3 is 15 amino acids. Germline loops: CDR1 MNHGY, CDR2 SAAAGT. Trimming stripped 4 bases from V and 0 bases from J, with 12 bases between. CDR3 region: CASSWDNNMNTEAFF. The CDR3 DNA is TGTGCCAGCAGTTGGGACAACAATATGAACACTGAAGCTTTCTTT.

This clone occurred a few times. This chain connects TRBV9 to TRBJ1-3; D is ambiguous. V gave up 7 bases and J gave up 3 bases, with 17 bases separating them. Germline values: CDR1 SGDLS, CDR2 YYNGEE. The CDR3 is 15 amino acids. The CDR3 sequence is CASGKAWFDGNTIYF. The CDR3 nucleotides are TGTGCCAGCGGCAAAGCGTGGTTTGATGGAAACACCATATATTTT. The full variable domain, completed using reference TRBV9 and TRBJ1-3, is DSGVTQTPKHLITATGQRVTLRCSPRSGDLSVYWYQQSLDQGLQFLIQYYNGEERAKGNILERFSAQQFPDLHSELNLSSLELGDSALYFCASGKAWFDGNTIYFGEGSWLTVV.

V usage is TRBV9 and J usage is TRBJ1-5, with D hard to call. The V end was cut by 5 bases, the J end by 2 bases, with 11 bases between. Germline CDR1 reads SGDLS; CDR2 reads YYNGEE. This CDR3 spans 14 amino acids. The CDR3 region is CASSKDGGNQPQHF. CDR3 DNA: TGTGCCAGCAGTAAAGACGGGGGCAATCAGCCCCAGCATTTT.

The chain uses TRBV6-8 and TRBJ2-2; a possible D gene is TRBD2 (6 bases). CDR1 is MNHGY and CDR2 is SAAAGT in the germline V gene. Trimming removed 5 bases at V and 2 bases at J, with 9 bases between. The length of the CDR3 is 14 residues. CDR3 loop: CASSRDLNTGELFF. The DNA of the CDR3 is TGTGCCAGCAGTCGGGACTTAAACACCGGGGAGCTGTTTTTT.

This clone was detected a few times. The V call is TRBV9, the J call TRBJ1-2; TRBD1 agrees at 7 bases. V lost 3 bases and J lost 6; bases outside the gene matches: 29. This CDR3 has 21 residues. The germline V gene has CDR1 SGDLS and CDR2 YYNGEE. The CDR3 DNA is TGTGCCAGCAGCGCGCGTGTAGAGACAAACCGACGGGACAGCAAGAACAATGGCTACACCTTC. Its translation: CASSARVETNRRDSKNNGYTF.

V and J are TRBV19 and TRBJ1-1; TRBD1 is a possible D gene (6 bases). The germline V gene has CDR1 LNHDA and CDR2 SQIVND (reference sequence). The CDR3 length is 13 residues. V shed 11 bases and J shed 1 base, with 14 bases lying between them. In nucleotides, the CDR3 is TGTGCCGTACGGGCAGGGGCGAACACTGAAGCTTTCTTT. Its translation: CAVRAGANTEAFF.

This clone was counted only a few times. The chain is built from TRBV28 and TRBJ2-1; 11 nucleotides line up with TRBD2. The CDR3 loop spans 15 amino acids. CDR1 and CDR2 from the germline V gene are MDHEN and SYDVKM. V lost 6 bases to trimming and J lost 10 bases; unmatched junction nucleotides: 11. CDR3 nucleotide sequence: TGTGCCAGCAGCGGGACTAGCGGAGGGGTGAGGGAGCAGTTCTTC. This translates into CASSGTSGGVREQFF.

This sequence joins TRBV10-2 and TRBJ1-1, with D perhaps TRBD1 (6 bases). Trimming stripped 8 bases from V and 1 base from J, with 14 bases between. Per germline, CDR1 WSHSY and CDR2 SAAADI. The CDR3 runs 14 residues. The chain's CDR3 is CASSATGWNTEAFF. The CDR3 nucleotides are TGCGCCAGCTCCGCGACAGGATGGAACACTGAAGCTTTCTTT.

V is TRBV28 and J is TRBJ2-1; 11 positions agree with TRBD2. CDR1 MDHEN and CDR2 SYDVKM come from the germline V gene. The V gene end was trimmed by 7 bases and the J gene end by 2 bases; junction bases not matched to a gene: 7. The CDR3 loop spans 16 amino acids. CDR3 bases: TGTGCCAGCAAAAGGGTAGCGGGGGGGACCTACAATGAGCAGTTCTTC. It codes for CASKRVAGGTYNEQFF.

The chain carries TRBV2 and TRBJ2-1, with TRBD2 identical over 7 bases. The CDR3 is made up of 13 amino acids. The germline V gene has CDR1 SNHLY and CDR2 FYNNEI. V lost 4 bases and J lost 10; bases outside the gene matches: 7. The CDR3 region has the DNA TGTGCCAGCAGTGCCTCGGGACTACGGGAGCAGTTCTTC. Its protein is CASSASGLREQFF.

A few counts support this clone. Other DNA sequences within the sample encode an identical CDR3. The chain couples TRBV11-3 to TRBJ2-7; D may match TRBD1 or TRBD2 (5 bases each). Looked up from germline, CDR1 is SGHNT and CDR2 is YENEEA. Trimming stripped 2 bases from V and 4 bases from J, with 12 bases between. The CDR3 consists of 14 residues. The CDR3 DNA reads TGTGCCAGCAGCTTATCCGGGACGGCATACGAGCAGTACTTC. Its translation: CASSLSGTAYEQYF.

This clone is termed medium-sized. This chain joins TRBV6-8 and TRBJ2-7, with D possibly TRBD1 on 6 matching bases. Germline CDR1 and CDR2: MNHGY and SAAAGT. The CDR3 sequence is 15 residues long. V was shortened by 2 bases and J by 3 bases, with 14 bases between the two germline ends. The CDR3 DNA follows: TGTGCCAGCAGTTACGGGTCCGCGGACAGCTACGAGCAGTACTTC. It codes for CASSYGSADSYEQYF.

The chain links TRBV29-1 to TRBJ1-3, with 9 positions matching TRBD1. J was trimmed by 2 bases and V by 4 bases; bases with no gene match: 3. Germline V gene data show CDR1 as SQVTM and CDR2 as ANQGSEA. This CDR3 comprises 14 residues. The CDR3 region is CSVVGTGTGNTIYF. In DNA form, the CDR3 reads TGCAGCGTTGTGGGGACAGGGACTGGAAACACCATATATTTT.